This T cell receptor (beta chain) was sequenced in a study of blood T cells in healthy people across ages. Primed by a sample-barcoded 5' primer and a J-beta primer mix, a second PCR proceeded for roughly 7 to 12 cycles. TCRdb processed the 5' RACE reads anew with MiXCR; each CDR3 protein has one entry. The sample records roughly 2 million distinct CDR3 sequences, 40% to 55% being singletons. Healthy Caucasian individuals from Russia aged roughly 6 to 95 served as donors. The source is a middle-aged woman in good health. Sequenced sample: blood.

CDR3 coding DNA: TGTGCCAGCAGTTTATATGCCCCCAGGGGGATTGAAGCTTTCTTT. This sequence encodes CASSLYAPRGIEAFF. The J gene is TRBJ1-1, the V gene TRBV28; TRBD1 agrees at 7 bases. The CDR3 has 15 residues. Germline V gives CDR1 MDHEN, CDR2 SYDVKM. Trimming cost V 1 base and J 7 bases; bases outside gene matches: 9.